Listed below are T cell receptor beta chains from one sample, sequenced in a study of blood T cells in healthy people across ages. TCRdb re-derived calls from the 5' RACE reads in MiXCR, one entry per CDR3 protein. Of around 800,000 distinct CDR3 sequences listed, about half are singletons. Sequencing was carried out using blood. The receptor source for this set is a man older than 75 in good health. Each CDR3 is given with its conserved first and last residue. D genes are given only for firm matches. Clone size is stated in some rows and not others, as once, few, many or a class when expanded.

abundance	j_gene	v_gene	d_gene	CDR3nt	CDR3aa
few	TRBJ2-3	TRBV3-1	NA	TGTGCCAGCAGCCAAGATTCGGCAGATACGCAGTATTTT	CASSQDSADTQYF
few	TRBJ1-2	TRBV10-3	NA	TGTGCCATCAGTGAGTCGCGACAGATCCCCACATACACCTTC	CAISESRQIPTYTF
NA	TRBJ2-1	TRBV5-1	TRBD1	TGCGCCAGCAGCTTGGTAGGGACAGAGTACAATGAGCAGTTCTTC	CASSLVGTEYNEQFF
few	TRBJ1-5	TRBV4-1	NA	TGCGCCAGCAGCCAAGATTTGGCAGGGTGGCAGCCCCAGCATTTT	CASSQDLAGWQPQHF
NA	TRBJ2-7	TRBV11-3	TRBD2	TGTGCCAGCAGCTTAGGTAGCGGGAGCATGGACGAGCAGTACTTC	CASSLGSGSMDEQYF
few	TRBJ2-7	TRBV20-1	NA	TGCAGTGCTAGATCGGGGGCGGCGAGTGGATACGAGCAGTACTTC	CSARSGAASGYEQYF
many	TRBJ2-3	TRBV7-3	NA	TGTGCCAGCAGCACGTCGACAGATACGCAGTATTTT	CASSTSTDTQYF
NA	TRBJ2-1	TRBV18	NA	TGTGCCAGCTCACCAGGAGGTTTGGTTGAGCAGTTCTTC	CASSPGGLVEQFF
NA	TRBJ2-5	TRBV18	TRBD1	TGTGCCAGCTCGCCTCGGGTTGGGACAGGAGTCCAAGAGACCCAGTACTTC	CASSPRVGTGVQETQYF
many	TRBJ2-5	TRBV29-1	NA	TGCAGCGTTGCGGCAGGGGCTCGGGAGACCCAGTACTTC	CSVAAGARETQYF
NA	TRBJ2-5	TRBV3-1	NA	TGTGCCAGCAGCCCAAACGGGCATATCAATGAGCAGTACTTC	CASSPNGHINEQYF
few	TRBJ2-7	TRBV10-3	NA	TGTGCCATCAGCCTTAGCGGCTACTACGAGCAGTACTTC	CAISLSGYYEQYF
NA	TRBJ2-7	TRBV2	TRBD2	TGTGCCAGCAGTGAATCACTAGCGACCTACGAGCAGTACTTC	CASSESLATYEQYF
few	TRBJ2-1	TRBV12-3/TRBV12-4	TRBD2	TGTGCCAGCAGTCCCTTGCTAGCGGTATCCTACAATGAGCAGTTCTTC	CASSPLLAVSYNEQFF
once	TRBJ2-5	TRBV3-1	NA	TGTGCCAGCAGTCCTCCGACAGGCGACTACAATGAGCAGTACTTC	CASSPPTGDYNEQYF
NA	TRBJ2-3	TRBV5-4	TRBD2	TGTGCCAGCAGCCCCACGGGCGGGAGTGCAGATACGCAGTATTTT	CASSPTGGSADTQYF
many	TRBJ2-7	TRBV7-3	TRBD2	TGTGCCAGCAGCTTCAGCGGGACCGATCCCTACGAGCAGTACTTC	CASSFSGTDPYEQYF
many	TRBJ2-1	TRBV20-1	TRBD2	TGCAGTGCTAGAGATCAACGAGCGGGAAGGAGCAATGAGCAGTTCTTC	CSARDQRAGRSNEQFF
many	TRBJ2-5	TRBV7-2	NA	TGTGCCAGCAGGTCGACGGAGACCCAGTACTTC	CASRSTETQYF
few	TRBJ1-4	TRBV7-2	NA	TGTGCCAGCAGCTTAGCTGTAGCGGGTGAAAAACTGTTTTTT	CASSLAVAGEKLFF
NA	TRBJ2-3	TRBV9	TRBD2	TGTGCCAGCAGCCTCAGGACTAGCGGCAACTTCGATACGCAGTATTTT	CASSLRTSGNFDTQYF
NA	TRBJ2-2	TRBV7-3	TRBD2	TGTGCCAGCAGCCAACTAGCGGGAGGGAAGACCGGGGAGCTGTTTTTT	CASSQLAGGKTGELFF
once	TRBJ2-7	TRBV11-1	NA	TGTGCCAGCAACCAAACCTATGAGCAGTACTTC	CASNQTYEQYF
NA	TRBJ2-1	TRBV6-5	NA	TGTGCCAGCAGTTACGGTAGGGGTGATGAGCAGTTCTTC	CASSYGRGDEQFF
NA	TRBJ2-3	TRBV29-1	TRBD1	TGCAGCGTTGAACTTCGGGACAGGGGGCCAGATACGCAGTATTTT	CSVELRDRGPDTQYF
NA	TRBJ2-1	TRBV12-3/TRBV12-4	TRBD2	TGTGCCAGCAGCCCCGTGACAGCGGGAGGTATAGTTGAGCAGTTCTTC	CASSPVTAGGIVEQFF
NA	TRBJ2-3	TRBV5-6	NA	TGTGCCAGCAGCGGACTGGAGCGGTTCACAGATACGCAGTATTTT	CASSGLERFTDTQYF
few	TRBJ2-7	TRBV5-5	TRBD1	TGTGCCAGCAGCTTCTCGGGACAGGGCTACGAGCAGTACTTC	CASSFSGQGYEQYF
few	TRBJ1-2	TRBV28	NA	TGTGCCAGCAGTATACCCGGGAGGCAGGGGAACTATGGCTACACCTTC	CASSIPGRQGNYGYTF
NA	TRBJ1-6	TRBV20-1	NA	TGCAGTGCTAGACCCCAGCAGGGGATTGGTTCACCCCTCCACTTT	CSARPQQGIGSPLHF
many	TRBJ2-3	TRBV20-1	TRBD1	TGCAGTGCTAGACCGGGACAGGGGAGCACAGATACGCAGTATTTT	CSARPGQGSTDTQYF
NA	TRBJ2-1	TRBV6-5	NA	TGTGCCAGCTCCGGGGGACACTCCTACAATGAGCAGTTCTTC	CASSGGHSYNEQFF
NA	TRBJ1-5	TRBV20-1	TRBD1	TGCAGTGCCCTTACCCGGGGGACAGTTAGCAATCAGCCCCAGCATTTT	CSALTRGTVSNQPQHF
few	TRBJ2-1	TRBV14	TRBD2	TGTGCCAGCAGCCCCCATTTAGCGGGATACAATGAGCAGTTCTTC	CASSPHLAGYNEQFF
once	TRBJ2-1	TRBV9	NA	TGTGCCAGCAGCGTAGCCGGACCCGCACTGGAGCAGTTCTTC	CASSVAGPALEQFF
NA	TRBJ2-7	TRBV10-3	NA	TGTGCCATCAGTGGGGACATTGGAGTATACGAGCAGTACTTC	CAISGDIGVYEQYF
NA	TRBJ2-6	TRBV28	TRBD1	TGTGCCAGCAGCCAAAGACGGGACAGGGCGGTTTATGGGGCCAACGTCCTGACTTTC	CASSQRRDRAVYGANVLTF
few	TRBJ2-7	TRBV9	TRBD2	TGTGCCAGCAGCGTAGCTGCTAGCGGGAGCGACGAGCAGTACTTC	CASSVAASGSDEQYF
NA	TRBJ2-2	TRBV10-3	NA	TGTGCCATCAGTGCCGAACATTCGCAGAACACCGGGGAGCTGTTTTTT	CAISAEHSQNTGELFF
NA	TRBJ2-3	TRBV7-9	NA	TGTGCCAGCAGCCCCGAGTTGGGTACGCAGTATTTT	CASSPELGTQYF
few	TRBJ2-7	TRBV5-1	NA	TGCGCCAGCAGCTTGGCCACGCCGAATGAGCAGTACTTC	CASSLATPNEQYF
few	TRBJ2-7	TRBV20-1	TRBD2	TGCAGTGCTAAGGGACTAGACGCTGAGTCCTACGAGCAGTACTTC	CSAKGLDAESYEQYF
NA	TRBJ2-2	TRBV20-1	TRBD1	TGCAGTGCTCCGAACCTAGGACAGGGTGGGACCGGGGAGCTGTTTTTT	CSAPNLGQGGTGELFF
NA	TRBJ2-7	TRBV5-6	NA	TGTGCCAGCAGCTTGGTTGGGGTCAACACCTACGAGCAGTACTTC	CASSLVGVNTYEQYF
NA	TRBJ2-7	TRBV29-1	TRBD2	TGCAGCGTTGAAACTAGCGGAAGTAGATACAATGAGCAGTACTTC	CSVETSGSRYNEQYF
NA	TRBJ2-7	TRBV7-2	NA	TGTGCCAGCAGCTTAGCGAACAGAAACTACGAGCAGTACTTC	CASSLANRNYEQYF
NA	TRBJ2-6	TRBV5-1	NA	TGCGCCAGCAGCTTGGGACGGCCATCTGGGGCCAACGTCCTGACTTTC	CASSLGRPSGANVLTF
NA	TRBJ1-6	TRBV5-1	NA	TGCGCCAGCGTGGAGACCCTCCACTTT	CASVETLHF
NA	TRBJ2-5	TRBV5-6	TRBD2	TGTGCCAGCAGCTCGTCCGACACCCAGGGAGGGCAAGAGACCCAGTACTTC	CASSSSDTQGGQETQYF
once	TRBJ2-7	TRBV18	TRBD1	TGTGCCAGCTCATCGAATTCCGGGACAGGGGGAGGCGAGCAGTACTTC	CASSSNSGTGGGEQYF
many	TRBJ1-1	TRBV10-3	NA	TGTGCCATCAGGGGGCTGCTAAATACTGAAGCTTTCTTT	CAIRGLLNTEAFF
NA	TRBJ1-3	TRBV28	NA	TGTGCCAGCAGTTTAATAAGGGGCTTTGGAAACACCATATATTTT	CASSLIRGFGNTIYF
NA	TRBJ2-1	TRBV11-3	TRBD2	TGTGCCAGCAGCCCCGGACTAGCGGGACCCTACAATGAGCAGTTCTTC	CASSPGLAGPYNEQFF
NA	TRBJ2-3	TRBV9	NA	TGTGCCAGCAGCCCGAGGGGGGCCAGGACAGATACGCAGTATTTT	CASSPRGARTDTQYF
once	TRBJ2-1	TRBV5-1	TRBD2	TGCGCCAGCAGCTTGGAAATTAGCGGGATGAGCTCCTACAATGAGCAGTTCTTC	CASSLEISGMSSYNEQFF
NA	TRBJ2-2	TRBV29-1	NA	TGCAGCGTTGAGAAGACCACCGGGGAGCTGTTTTTT	CSVEKTTGELFF
NA	TRBJ2-2	TRBV10-3	TRBD2	TGTGCCATCAGTGAGGCAACTAGCGGGAGACAAACCGGGGAGCTGTTTTTT	CAISEATSGRQTGELFF